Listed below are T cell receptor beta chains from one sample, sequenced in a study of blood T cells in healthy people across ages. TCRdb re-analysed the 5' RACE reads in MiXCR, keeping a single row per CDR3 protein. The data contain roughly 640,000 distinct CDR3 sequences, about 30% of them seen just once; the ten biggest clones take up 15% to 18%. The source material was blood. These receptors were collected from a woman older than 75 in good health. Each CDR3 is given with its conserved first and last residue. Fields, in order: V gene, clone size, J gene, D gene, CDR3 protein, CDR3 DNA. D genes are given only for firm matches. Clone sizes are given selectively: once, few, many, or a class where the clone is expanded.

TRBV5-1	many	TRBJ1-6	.	CASSLDPYANSPLHF	TGCGCCAGCAGCTTGGATCCGTACGCTAATTCACCCCTCCACTTT
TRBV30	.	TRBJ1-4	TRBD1	CAWSFGTGDEKLFF	TGTGCCTGGAGTTTCGGGACAGGGGATGAAAAACTGTTTTTT
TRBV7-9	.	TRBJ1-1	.	CASSLSGTHEAFF	TGTGCCAGCAGCTTATCAGGGACCCATGAAGCTTTCTTT
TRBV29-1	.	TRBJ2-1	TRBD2	CSVEVSGRSYYNEQFF	TGCAGCGTTGAAGTTAGCGGGAGGTCCTACTACAATGAGCAGTTCTTC
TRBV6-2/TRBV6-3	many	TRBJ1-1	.	CASSSTSQWAFPEAFF	TGTGCCAGCAGTTCCACTTCTCAGTGGGCCTTCCCTGAAGCTTTCTTT
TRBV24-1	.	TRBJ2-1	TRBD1	CATSDLRGPEDEQFF	TGTGCCACCAGTGATTTAAGGGGGCCGGAGGATGAGCAGTTCTTC
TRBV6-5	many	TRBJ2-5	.	CASSTQRGRKETQYF	TGTGCCAGCAGTACCCAAAGGGGAAGAAAAGAGACCCAGTACTTC
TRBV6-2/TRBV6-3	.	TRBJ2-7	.	CASMRSWRYEQYF	TGTGCCAGCATGAGATCGTGGCGATACGAGCAGTACTTC
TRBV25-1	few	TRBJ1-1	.	CASSEMGRNTEAFF	TGTGCCAGCAGTGAAATGGGTAGGAACACTGAAGCTTTCTTT
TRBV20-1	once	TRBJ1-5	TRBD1	CSARQGADHQPQHF	TGCAGTGCTAGACAGGGGGCGGATCATCAGCCCCAGCATTTT
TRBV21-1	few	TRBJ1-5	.	CASSRPTGVKQPQHF	TGTGCCAGCAGCAGGCCGACAGGGGTAAAACAGCCCCAGCATTTT
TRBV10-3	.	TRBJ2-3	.	CAISDKGRTDTQYF	TGTGCCATCAGTGACAAGGGCCGCACAGATACGCAGTATTTT
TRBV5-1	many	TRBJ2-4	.	CASSPTVLKNIQYF	TGCGCCAGCAGCCCGACAGTTTTGAAAAACATTCAGTACTTC
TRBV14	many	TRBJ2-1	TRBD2	CASSPTGGGEQFF	TGTGCCAGCAGCCCGACCGGGGGGGGTGAGCAGTTCTTC
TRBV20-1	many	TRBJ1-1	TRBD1	CSADPGQGATEAFF	TGCAGTGCTGATCCGGGACAGGGGGCCACTGAAGCTTTCTTT
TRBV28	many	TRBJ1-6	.	CASSSLSYNSPLHF	TGTGCCAGCAGTTCCCTTTCCTATAATTCACCCCTCCACTTT
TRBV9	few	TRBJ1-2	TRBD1	CASSVAGGDYGYTF	TGTGCCAGCAGCGTAGCAGGGGGCGACTATGGCTACACCTTC
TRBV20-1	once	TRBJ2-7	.	CSARGLTYEQYF	TGCAGTGCTAGAGGACTTACCTACGAGCAGTACTTC
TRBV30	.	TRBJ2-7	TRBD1	CAWTIGWTGNYEQYF	TGTGCCTGGACCATAGGCTGGACAGGGAACTACGAGCAGTACTTC
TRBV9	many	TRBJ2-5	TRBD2	CASSPPAGGKGTQYF	TGTGCCAGCAGCCCACCGGCGGGGGGCAAGGGGACCCAGTACTTC
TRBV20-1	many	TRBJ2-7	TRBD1	CSARAGTGAGEQYF	TGCAGTGCTAGAGCCGGGACAGGGGCTGGCGAGCAGTACTTC
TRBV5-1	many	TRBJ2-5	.	CASSAGTRAEEETQYF	TGCGCCAGCAGCGCGGGAACCCGGGCCGAAGAAGAGACCCAGTACTTC
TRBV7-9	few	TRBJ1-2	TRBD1	CASSPAGTGASELNGYTF	TGTGCCAGCAGTCCCGCCGGGACAGGGGCGTCCGAACTGAATGGCTACACCTTC
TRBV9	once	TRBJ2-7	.	CASSVGSSSYEQYF	TGTGCCAGCAGCGTAGGCTCGAGCTCCTACGAGCAGTACTTC
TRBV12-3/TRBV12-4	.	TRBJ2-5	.	CAGNRQVQETQYF	TGTGCCGGCAACCGACAGGTCCAAGAGACCCAGTACTTC